Sequencing of this T cell receptor (beta chain) was carried out in a study of T-cell reconstitution after alpha-beta-depleted transplantation in children. Unique molecular identifiers were incorporated into the prepared TCRbeta library. Each CDR3 protein gets one entry after TCRdb re-called the PCR reads with MiXCR. Of some 290,000 distinct CDR3 sequences in the sample, more than 8% were seen once. Germline lookup yields CDR1 ENHRY and CDR2 SYGVKD. The CDR3 length is 14 residues. Trimming cost V 4 bases and J 2 bases; bases outside gene matches: 4. The chain employs TRBV10-3 and TRBJ1-1, with 7 bases identical to TRBD1. This TCR came from a human donor who donated a stem cell graft to a child with SCID. Sequencing used PBMCs from the stem cell graft donor, obtained from the stem cell graft. This CDR3 reads CAISVGTANTEAFF. The CDR3 nucleotides read TGTGCCATCAGTGTTGGGACAGCTAACACTGAAGCTTTCTTT.